This T cell receptor (beta chain) was observed in a study of control samples from healthy donors and cancer patients. Sequenced by immunoSEQ multiplex PCR; TCRdb stores in-frame clones only, minus some. This sample has some 76,000 clones, with about nine tenths found just once. The trim removed 4 bases at V and 3 bases at J, leaving 6 bases unmatched. Germline lookup yields CDR1 MNHEY and CDR2 SVGAGI. The CDR3 contains 15 residues. This chain links TRBV6-5 with TRBJ2-1, with TRBD2 matching 7 bases. The sequence was collected from a woman in her forties or fifties with colorectal cancer. Material: PBMCs. The CDR3 here is CASSSGGLNYNEQFF. The CDR3 region has the DNA TGTGCCAGCAGTTCCGGGGGACTAAACTACAATGAGCAGTTCTTC.